This entry concerns a single T cell receptor beta chain. Its specificity is not known. A single record per CDR3 protein comes from TCRdb applying MiXCR to the RT-PCR reads. This table holds roughly 760,000 distinct CDR3 sequences, around 20% found once. The entry originates in a study of response to subunit inactivated influenza vaccine. Study observations and caveats: Each seasonal influenza vaccination, the authors suggested, recruits few new T cells.

The CDR3 length is 13 residues. V shed 0 bases and J shed 9 bases, with 11 bases lying between them. The germline gives CDR1 LNHNV, CDR2 YYDKDF (reference sequence). The chain links TRBV15 to TRBJ1-1; possibly TRBD1 for D (6 bases). This sequence was found in a man aged 45-60 years who received an inactivated influenza vaccine. The material was PBMCs from blood, obtained roughly 5 days after vaccination. In nucleotides, the CDR3 is TGTGCCACCAGCAGAGATGGACAGAGAAAAGCTTTCTTT. It translates to CATSRDGQRKAFF.